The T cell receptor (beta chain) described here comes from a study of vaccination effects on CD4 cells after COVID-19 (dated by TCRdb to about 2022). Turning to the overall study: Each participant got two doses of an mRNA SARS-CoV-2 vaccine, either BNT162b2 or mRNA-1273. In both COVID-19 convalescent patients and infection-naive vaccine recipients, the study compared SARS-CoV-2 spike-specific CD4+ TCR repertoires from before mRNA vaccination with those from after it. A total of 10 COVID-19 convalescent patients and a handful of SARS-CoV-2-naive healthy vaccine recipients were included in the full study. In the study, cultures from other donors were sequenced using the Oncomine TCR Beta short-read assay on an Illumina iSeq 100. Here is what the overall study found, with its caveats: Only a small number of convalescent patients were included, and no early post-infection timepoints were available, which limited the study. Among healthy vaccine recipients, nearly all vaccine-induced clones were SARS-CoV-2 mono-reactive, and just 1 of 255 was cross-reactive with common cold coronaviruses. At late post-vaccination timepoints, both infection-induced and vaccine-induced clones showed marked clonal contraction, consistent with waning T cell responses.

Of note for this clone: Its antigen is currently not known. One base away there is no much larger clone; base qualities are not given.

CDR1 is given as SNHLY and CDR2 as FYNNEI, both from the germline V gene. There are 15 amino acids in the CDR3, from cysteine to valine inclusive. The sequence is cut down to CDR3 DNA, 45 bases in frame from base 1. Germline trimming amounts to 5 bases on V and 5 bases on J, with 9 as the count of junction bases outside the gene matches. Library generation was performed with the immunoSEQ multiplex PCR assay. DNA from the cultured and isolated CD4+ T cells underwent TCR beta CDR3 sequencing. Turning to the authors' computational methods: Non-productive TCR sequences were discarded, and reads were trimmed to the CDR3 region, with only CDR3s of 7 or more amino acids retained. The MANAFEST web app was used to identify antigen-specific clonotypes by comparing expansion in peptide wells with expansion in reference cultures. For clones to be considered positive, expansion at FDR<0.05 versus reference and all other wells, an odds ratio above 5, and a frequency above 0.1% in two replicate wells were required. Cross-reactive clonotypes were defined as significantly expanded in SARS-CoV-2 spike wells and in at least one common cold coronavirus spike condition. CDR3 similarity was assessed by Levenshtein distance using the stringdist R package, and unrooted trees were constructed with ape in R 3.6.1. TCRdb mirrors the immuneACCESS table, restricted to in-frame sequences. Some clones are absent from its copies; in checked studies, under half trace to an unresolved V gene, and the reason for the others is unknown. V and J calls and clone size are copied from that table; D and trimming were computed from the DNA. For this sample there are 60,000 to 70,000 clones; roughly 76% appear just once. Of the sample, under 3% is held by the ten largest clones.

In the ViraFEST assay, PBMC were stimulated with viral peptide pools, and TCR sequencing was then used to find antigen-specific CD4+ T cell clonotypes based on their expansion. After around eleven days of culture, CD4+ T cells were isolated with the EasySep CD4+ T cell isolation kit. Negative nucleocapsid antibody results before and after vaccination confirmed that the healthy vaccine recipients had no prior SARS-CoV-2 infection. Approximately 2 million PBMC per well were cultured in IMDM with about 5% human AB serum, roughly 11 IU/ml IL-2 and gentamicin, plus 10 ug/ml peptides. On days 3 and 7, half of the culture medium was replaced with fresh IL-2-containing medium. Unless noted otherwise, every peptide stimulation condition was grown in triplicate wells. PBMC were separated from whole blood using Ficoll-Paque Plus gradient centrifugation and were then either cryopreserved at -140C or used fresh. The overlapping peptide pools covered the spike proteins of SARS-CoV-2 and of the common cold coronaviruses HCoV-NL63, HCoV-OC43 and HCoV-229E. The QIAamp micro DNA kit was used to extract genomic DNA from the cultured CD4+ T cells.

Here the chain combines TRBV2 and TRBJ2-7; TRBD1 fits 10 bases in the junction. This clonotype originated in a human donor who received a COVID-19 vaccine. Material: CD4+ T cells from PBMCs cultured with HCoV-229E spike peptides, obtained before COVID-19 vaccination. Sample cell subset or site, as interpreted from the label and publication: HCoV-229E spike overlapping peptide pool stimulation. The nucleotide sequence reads TGTGCCAGCAGTCAGAGGACAGGGGGTGACCACGAGCAGTACGTC. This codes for CASSQRTGGDHEQYV.